This T cell receptor (beta chain) is drawn from a study of blood T cell repertoires in COVID-19. About the study: Sample material is recorded as cDNA or gDNA derived from T cells, B-cell-depleted T cells, or PBMCs.

V shed 0 bases and J shed 0 bases, with 9 bases lying between them. This CDR3 has 17 residues. Germline-derived CDR1 and CDR2 are PRHDT and FYEKMQ (reference sequence). Study processing details: Reference gene primer amplification gave estimated nucleated cell counts. The protocol was immunoSEQ multiplex PCR, while the TCRdb copy is restricted to in-frame clones and leaves out a portion. That table supplies the V and J calls and clone size; D and trimming were determined from the DNA. The data hold 130,000 or so clones, with approximately 83% observed a single time. Cohort 3 recovery required two negative PCRs, clearance, or symptom resolution.

This receptor was taken from a man in his fifties who had recovered from COVID-19. This sequence joins TRBV13 and TRBJ2-6; possibly TRBD2 for D (6 bases). Sequencing was done on a sample of PBMCs or T cells enriched from blood (not recorded which). CDR3 loop: CASSLGRGASGANVLTF. The CDR3 region has the DNA TGTGCCAGCAGCTTAGGGCGGGGTGCCTCTGGGGCCAACGTCCTGACTTTC.